Listed below are T cell receptor beta chains from one sample, sequenced in a study of CD8+ T cells in alopecia areata. Sequencing used immunoSEQ multiplex PCR; TCRdb keeps in-frame clones, though not all of them. The sample lists roughly 100,000 clones, 85% to 90% occurring once. The source material was CD8+ T cells sorted from blood, sampled between weeks 30 and 35, from a patient treated with tofacitinib. These TCRs come from a human donor with alopecia areata. CDR3s include the opening cysteine and the closing phenylalanine or tryptophan. Clone size is stated in some rows and not others, as once, few, many or a class when expanded.

V gene,clone size,J gene,CDR3 protein
TRBV9,NA,TRBJ1-1,CASSGRLGNTEAFF
TRBV7-6,NA,TRBJ2-1,CASSLAWAGAYNEQFF
TRBV30,NA,TRBJ2-1,CAWSGGLAGAYNEQFF
TRBV7-2,NA,TRBJ2-1,CASSLKLAEGEQFF
TRBV13,NA,NA,CASSSTRVGYEQYF
TRBV2,NA,TRBJ2-7,CASSGGLYEQYF
TRBV13,NA,TRBJ2-5,CASSHGTSGNQETQYF
TRBV6-6,NA,TRBJ2-7,CASSPLRDEQYF
TRBV25-1,NA,TRBJ2-1,CASSDSGLGTYNEQFF
TRBV27,NA,TRBJ2-3,CASSILTGLNTQYF
TRBV30,once,TRBJ2-5,CAWSRDARETQYF
TRBV7-6,once,TRBJ2-3,CASSSSQGTDTQYF
TRBV30,few,TRBJ2-1,CAWRQGAYNEQFF
TRBV4-1,NA,TRBJ2-5,CASSQGTGETQYF
TRBV27,NA,TRBJ1-1,CASSFGRGAYTEAFF
TRBV7-7,NA,TRBJ2-2,CASRTGQGDTGELFF
TRBV2,NA,TRBJ2-3,CASRGRAPYF
TRBV11-2,NA,TRBJ1-4,CASSLAGQVNEKLFF
TRBV27,NA,TRBJ1-4,CASSLRSTNEKLFF
TRBV27,NA,TRBJ1-3,CANSTGVNSGNTIYF
TRBV29-1,NA,TRBJ2-7,CSVDSSGSSYEQYF
TRBV27,NA,TRBJ1-6,CATSGLNSPLHF
TRBV27,once,TRBJ2-1,CASRRAGRYNEQFF
TRBV5-1,NA,TRBJ2-3,CASSLGEGPDTQYF
TRBV14,NA,TRBJ2-3,CASSQDPSGFTDTQYF
TRBV7-7,NA,TRBJ2-3,CASSDSAGFQDTQYF
TRBV7-9,NA,TRBJ1-2,CASREGTYGYTF
TRBV11-2,once,TRBJ2-3,CASSSTPRADTQYF
TRBV2,NA,TRBJ2-3,CASSEMTGTDTQYF
TRBV7-9,NA,TRBJ2-3,CASSHDRARTDTQYF
TRBV9,NA,TRBJ1-2,CASSAYGIGVGDDGYTF
TRBV20-1,NA,TRBJ1-1,CSAVRGTEAFF
TRBV29-1,NA,TRBJ2-7,CSVAEQGLAQMPYEQYF
TRBV19,NA,TRBJ2-1,CASSIGQGGFGIRYADEQFF
TRBV29-1,NA,TRBJ2-1,CSVVGETYNEQFF
TRBV5-6,NA,TRBJ2-1,CASSHSRNEQFF
TRBV27,NA,TRBJ1-2,CASSTRQGHAYGYTF
TRBV7-8,NA,TRBJ2-5,CASRIGTSGRVGETQYF
TRBV11-3,NA,TRBJ2-3,CASSPWDSALDTQYF
TRBV27,NA,TRBJ2-6,CASSSYPRQGSGANVLTF
TRBV29-1,NA,TRBJ2-1,CSVPQPGLADPNEQFF
TRBV29-1,once,TRBJ2-1,CSVEEGLSYNEQFF
TRBV9,NA,TRBJ1-1,CASSVQGSTEAFF
TRBV7-2,few,TRBJ2-7,CASSQAGALPYEQYF
TRBV19,NA,TRBJ1-2,CASSMIRDGDNGYTF
TRBV6-1,NA,TRBJ1-1,CASSEAFGGGDTEAFF
TRBV5-4,NA,TRBJ2-7,CASSFGTLYEQYF
TRBV30,NA,TRBJ2-1,CAWSGWAYNEQFF
TRBV19,once,TRBJ1-5,CASSSGQPHQPQHF
TRBV10-2,NA,TRBJ2-1,CASSESFGAYNEQFF
TRBV7-9,once,TRBJ1-1,CASGGGGRTEAFF
TRBV11-2,NA,TRBJ1-5,CASSLGGTQPQHF
TRBV7-7,few,TRBJ2-1,CASSLFGDNEQFF